This TCR beta chain emerged from a study of blood T cells in healthy people across ages (dated by TCRdb to between 2015 and 2017). About the investigation overall: In model experiments, roughly one uniquely barcoded TCR beta cDNA molecule per two T cells was captured by template switching. For two donors (one aged 18 to 29 and one aged 80 or older), the study analyzed two additional independent replicas of 1 million unique cDNA reads from the same blood draw. To avoid experimental bias, donors of different ages were distributed randomly across sequencing lanes. Age-related changes in TCR beta repertoire diversity were measured in the study by deep sequencing normalized with unique cDNA molecular identifiers. The donors were split into four age groups: young (average about 16 years), middle-aged (roughly 40), aged (approximately 60) and long-lived (approximately 80).

The paper's findings and limits, for the study overall: The CMV infection status of donors was not known, potentially confounding age-related changes in expanded clonotypes. Because profiling used bulk unsorted PBMCs, naive and antigen-experienced compartments could not be compared conclusively. As age increased, observed TCR beta diversity per million T cells dropped in a roughly linear way, and a significant reduction was already evident by age around 41. Total diversity estimates from one million sequenced T cells were considered lower bounds and underestimates. Compared with the aged group, more naive CD4+ T cells, fewer expanded clones and increased TCR diversity were shown by the long-lived group, suggesting age selection. There was a strong correlation between observed TCR beta diversity and the percentage of naive T cells measured by flow cytometry.

With respect to this clonotype: This receptor's antigen is unknown. A much more abundant neighbour one base away suggests this may be a read error.

Receptor libraries were prepared by 5' RACE. The listed sequencing device is Illumina HiSeq 2500. A second roughly 6 to 12 cycle PCR used a sample-barcoded 5' primer and a J-beta primer mix. A template-switch 5' adaptor carrying 12 random nucleotides introduced a unique molecular identifier onto each TCR beta cDNA molecule. Each sample yielded at least 2.5 million CDR3-containing paired-end reads. First-strand cDNA synthesis was performed from all RNA using the Mint cDNA synthesis kit, with priming by a TRBC-specific oligonucleotide. Following uracil-DNA glycosylase treatment, all cDNA underwent a first 18-cycle PCR with the universal primers M1SS and BC2_uni_R. The paper's data handling went like this. For normalization, 1 million high-quality reads, each with a distinct molecular identifier, were randomly selected from each sample. Reads with shared molecular identifiers were discarded instead of being binned into consensus sequences. CDR3 identification, clonotype clustering and error correction used MiTCR with a Q25 quality threshold and the strictest error-elimination algorithm. A nonparametric unseen species model with Euler transformation was used to estimate a lower bound on total TCR beta diversity. TCRdb trimmed public reads at Q25 via fastp, called clones via MiXCR and kept in-frame beta chains. Rows with one shared CDR3 protein collapse into an entry with the most common genes and DNA. Here the V and J calls rest on TCRdb's processing, not on the authors' analysis. The sample profile shows approximately 1.5 million distinct CDR3 sequences; about 45% of them were found once. Roughly 3.7% of the sample is taken by the ten largest.

The CDR3 covers 14 residues, taking in both the cysteine and the phenylalanine. Only the CDR3 portion is preserved as DNA: 42 bases, with reading frame beginning at the first base. CDR1 is given as SGHRS and CDR2 as YFSETQ, both from the germline V gene. The donors were roughly 38 Caucasian individuals from Russia, aged roughly 6 to 100 years, who were systemically healthy. Each donor gave ten milliliters of peripheral blood, drawn into EDTA-treated Vacutainer tubes. Ficoll-Paque density-gradient centrifugation was used to isolate PBMCs, with at least 7 million obtained per sample. Trizol reagent was used to extract total RNA from PBMCs, with at least 5.5 micrograms per sample. For every donor, an aliquot of PBMCs went through flow cytometry to measure the percentages of naive CD45RAhigh/CD27high T cells.

The V and J segments used are TRBV5-1 and TRBJ2-1; 7 bases in the junction line up with TRBD2. The J call is uncertain, as TRBJ2-7 better fits the DNA end. The TCR comes from a young woman in good health. Sequenced: blood. The encoded CDR3 is CASSPSGRYNEQYF. The nucleotide sequence is given as TGCGCCAGCAGTCCTAGCGGACGCTACAATGAGCAGTACTTC.